Presented here are 24 T cell receptor beta chains from one specimen sequenced in a study of blood T cells in healthy people across ages. For the second PCR, which ran for roughly 6 to 12 cycles, a sample-barcoded 5' primer and a J-beta primer mix were used. TCRdb reprocessed the 5' RACE reads via MiXCR and lists one record per CDR3 protein. The data show about 640,000 distinct CDR3 sequences, approximately 30% seen once. The sequencing sample was made of blood. The receptors here all came from a woman of 80 years or more in good health.

The sample holds many counts of this clonotype. The V call is TRBV7-2, the J call TRBJ1-2; 8 bases align to TRBD1. V dropped 6 bases and J dropped 1; count of bases not matched to a gene: 10. The germline V gene encodes CDR1 SGHTA and CDR2 FQGNSA. The CDR3 length is 16 residues. CDR3 in amino acids: CASRRRTGLSNYGYTF. The DNA for the CDR3 is TGTGCCAGCAGACGGAGGACAGGGCTAAGTAACTATGGCTACACCTTC. The full variable domain, completed using reference TRBV7-2 and TRBJ1-2, is GAGVSQSPSNKVTEKGKDVELRCDPISGHTALYWYRQSLGQGLEFLIYFQGNSAPDKSGLPSDRFSAERTGGSVSTLTIQRTQQEDSAVYLCASRRRTGLSNYGYTFGSGTRLTVV.

This clonotype came up many times. This rearrangement joins TRBV5-1 to TRBJ1-5; D is undetermined. V was pared by 4 bases and J by 0 bases, with 11 bases between. The CDR3 spans 15 residues. CDR1 SGHRS and CDR2 YFSETQ come from the germline V gene. The CDR3 nucleotides are TGCGCCAGCAGCCCGACCCCGGGTAGCAATCAGCCCCAGCATTTT. Its translation: CASSPTPGSNQPQHF.

The J gene is TRBJ1-2, the V gene TRBV7-2; D unresolved. Trimming took off 11 bases at V and 8 bases at J, with 21 bases between the two ends. The germline V gene has CDR1 SGHTA and CDR2 FQGNSA. The CDR3 has 13 amino acids. This chain's CDR3 is CADRSREAGGYTF. The CDR3 DNA is TGTGCCGACCGATCGAGGGAAGCAGGAGGCTACACCTTC.

The chain recombines TRBV4-2 with TRBJ1-1; D remains ambiguous. The CDR3 consists of 17 residues. Trimming took 2 bases from V and 0 from J, leaving 16 bases between them. Germline V gene lookup returns CDR1 LGHNA and CDR2 YNFKEQ. DNA for the CDR3: TGTGCCAGCAGCCAACAATTCGGGCAGAGCATGAACACTGAAGCTTTCTTT. Protein sequence: CASSQQFGQSMNTEAFF.

A word on this clonotype: One base away lies a much larger clone, so this may be a sequencing read error. This sequence joins TRBV7-9 and TRBJ1-5, with D maybe TRBD1 (6 bases). This CDR3 is 15 amino acids long. Germline V lookup: CDR1 SEHNR, CDR2 FQNEAQ (reference sequence). The V and J ends lost 6 bases and 5 bases respectively, with 17 bases between them. This CDR3 reads CASSPRMGAHQPQHF. DNA for the CDR3: TGTGCCAGCAGTCCCAGGATGGGGGCGCATCAGCCCCAGCATTTT.

The rearrangement links TRBV12-2 to TRBJ1-2. TRBV12-2 has pseudogene status. The CDR3 extends over 12 amino acids. In DNA, the CDR3 is TGTGCAAGGCGCTTAGCGGGGTTCGGCTACACCTTC. As protein: CARRLAGFGYTF.

Ten or more counts support this clonotype. The genes are TRBV9 and TRBJ2-7; a possible D gene is TRBD1 (6 bases). Trimming left V 4 bases short and J 2 bases short, with 16 bases between. The CDR3 consists of 15 residues. From germline, CDR1 is SGDLS and CDR2 YYNGEE. The CDR3 DNA reads as TGTGCCAGCAGCTACGGCTCAGGGGTAACCTACGAGCAGTACTTC. Protein: CASSYGSGVTYEQYF.

This clonotype was seen repeatedly, ten times or more. A read error may explain this, as a much larger clone is one base away. The CDR3, as DNA: TGTGCCAGCAGTTCACTAGCGGCGAGCAATGAGCAGTTCTTC. It translates to CASSSLAASNEQFF. The chain recombines TRBV7-2 with TRBJ2-1, with 8 bases matching TRBD2. The V segment lost 6 bases and the J segment 6 bases; nucleotides outside the gene matches: 7. The CDR3 contains 14 residues. Germline-derived CDR1 and CDR2 are SGHTA and FQGNSA.

This clonotype appeared a few times. The chain couples TRBV5-1 to TRBJ1-1, with 8 bases lining up with TRBD1. The CDR3 contains 16 residues. The V gene end was trimmed by 4 bases and the J gene end by 5 bases; junction bases not matched to a gene: 13. Germline assignment: CDR1 SGHRS and CDR2 YFSETQ. CDR3 nucleotide sequence: TGCGCCAGCAGCACATCTCGGCAGGGGGCTGGAACTGAAGCTTTCTTT. This codes for CASSTSRQGAGTEAFF.

This sequence joins TRBV3-1 and TRBJ1-2; 7 bases map to TRBD1. J gave up 8 bases and V 6 bases, and 9 bases lay outside the gene matches. Looked up from germline, CDR1 is LGHDT and CDR2 is YNNKEL (reference sequence). The CDR3 runs 13 residues. The CDR3 spells CASRSRQGGGYTF. CDR3 coding DNA: TGTGCCAGCAGGTCTCGACAGGGTGGCGGCTACACCTTC.

On this clonotype: A read error is possible here, since a much larger clone lies one base away. The gene calls are TRBV25-1 and TRBJ1-4; a possible D gene is TRBD1 (6 bases). The CDR3 is 15 residues long. Germline assignment: CDR1 MGHDK and CDR2 SYGVNS. CDR3 loop: CAGSQTGIVDEKLFF. The CDR3 DNA reads as TGTGCCGGCAGTCAAACAGGGATCGTGGATGAAAAACTGTTTTTT.

The J gene is TRBJ2-5, the V gene TRBV11-2, with 12 bases aligning to TRBD2. Germline values: CDR1 SGHAT, CDR2 FQNNGV. The CDR3 is 16 residues long. Germline trimming cut 5 bases from V and 5 bases from J; bases unmatched to any gene: 9. The CDR3 DNA reads TGTGCCAGCAGCCCGGGGACTAGCGGGCCGTGGGAGACCCAGTACTTC. Translation gives CASSPGTSGPWETQYF.

This clonotype has just a few counts. The rearrangement uses TRBV7-9 and TRBJ1-4; D is unresolved. V dropped 2 bases and J dropped 5 bases, with 6 bases sitting between them. Per germline, CDR1 SEHNR and CDR2 FQNEAQ (reference sequence). The length of the CDR3 is 13 residues. The CDR3 sequence: CASSLFLNEKLFF. The CDR3 DNA reads as TGTGCCAGCAGCTTATTCCTAAATGAAAAACTGTTTTTT.

This clonotype was seen more than once but under ten times. The V gene is TRBV20-1, the J gene TRBJ2-5; 8 bases map to TRBD2. V lost 1 base, J lost 2 bases, and 3 bases stayed unmatched. The CDR3 loop spans 14 amino acids. In germline, CDR1 is DFQATT, CDR2 SNEGSKA (reference sequence). The CDR3 DNA reads TGCAGTGCTAGAGTACCGGGGGGGCAAGAGACCCAGTACTTC. It yields the protein CSARVPGGQETQYF.

Comment on this clonotype: This clone may be a read error of a much larger clone one base away. The chain has TRBV27 and TRBJ2-5; 12 bases match TRBD2. Germline V gives CDR1 MNHEY, CDR2 SMNVEV (reference sequence). CDR3 length: 14 amino acids. V lost 6 bases and J lost 11; bases outside the gene matches: 10. This CDR3 reads CASRLAGGTGEQYF. CDR3 DNA: TGTGCCAGCAGGCTAGCGGGGGGGACAGGGGAGCAGTACTTC.

V is TRBV7-9 and J is TRBJ2-1; TRBD2 agrees at 9 bases. Germline CDR1 reads SEHNR; CDR2 reads FQNEAQ (reference sequence). V lost 6 bases to trimming and J lost 3 bases; unmatched junction nucleotides: 18. CDR3 length: 19 amino acids. The CDR3 loop reads CASSYLARISGSSYNEQFF. The DNA of the CDR3 is TGTGCCAGCAGTTACCTCGCCCGAATTAGCGGGAGTAGCTACAATGAGCAGTTCTTC.

This clonotype was observed many times. The chain couples TRBV4-3 to TRBJ2-5; 12 bases are shared with TRBD2. In germline, CDR1 is LGHNA, CDR2 YSLEER. CDR3 length: 16 amino acids. V lost 0 bases and J lost 5; bases outside the gene matches: 4. The CDR3 is CASSQDPSGGAETQYF. The CDR3 DNA sequence: TGCGCCAGCAGCCAAGATCCTAGCGGGGGGGCGGAGACCCAGTACTTC.

Comment on this clonotype: An end of the junction does not agree with germline; a read error may underlie this. V is TRBV7-3 and J is TRBJ2-3; 8 nucleotides align to TRBD2. In germline, CDR1 is SGHTA, CDR2 FQGTGA. The CDR3 is 17 amino acids. This CDR3 reads CASSSTPGLAHTNTQYF. The CDR3 DNA reads as TGTGCCAGCAGCTCGACACCCGGACTAGCCCACACAAATACGCAGTATTTT.

This rearrangement joins TRBV29-1 to TRBJ2-7, with 9 positions matching TRBD1. The trim removed 6 bases at V and 0 bases at J, leaving 6 bases unmatched. Germline V gene data show CDR1 as SQVTM and CDR2 as ANQGSEA. CDR3 size: 14 residues. In DNA form, the CDR3 reads TGCAGCGTGGAGGGACAGGGCACCTCCTACGAGCAGTACTTC. Amino acid sequence: CSVEGQGTSYEQYF.

This clonotype occurred many times. The CDR3 loop is CASSVGTANNNEQFF. CDR3 DNA sequence: TGTGCCAGCAGCGTAGGAACGGCTAACAACAATGAGCAGTTCTTC. The J gene is TRBJ2-1, the V gene TRBV9; D unclear. The CDR3 runs to 15 residues. V gave up 0 bases and J gave up 5 bases, with 12 bases separating them. Looked up from germline, CDR1 is SGDLS and CDR2 is YYNGEE. Complete variable domain (other parts from reference TRBV9 and TRBJ2-1): DSGVTQTPKHLITATGQRVTLRCSPRSGDLSVYWYQQSLDQGLQFLIQYYNGEERAKGNILERFSAQQFPDLHSELNLSSLELGDSALYFCASSVGTANNNEQFFGPGTRLTVL.

This clonotype has at least ten counts. This chain joins TRBV12-3 or TRBV12-4 and TRBJ1-5; 7 nucleotides align to TRBD1. Trimming at V came to 6 bases and at J to 7 bases, leaving 9 bases not matched to a gene. This CDR3 has 14 residues. This chain's CDR3 is CASSDRESRQPQHF. Written as DNA, the CDR3 is TGTGCCAGCAGCGACAGGGAAAGTAGGCAGCCCCAGCATTTT.

This clonotype has ten or more counts. The V gene is TRBV20-1, the J gene TRBJ2-1; 8 nucleotides line up with TRBD2. CDR1 is DFQATT and CDR2 is SNEGSKA in the germline V gene (reference sequence). This CDR3 comprises 16 residues. The V gene end was trimmed by 0 bases and the J gene end by 10 bases; junction bases not matched to a gene: 14. Written as DNA, the CDR3 is TGCAGTGCTAGAGAGCCCCGGGGGGGCTTCAGTCGGGAGCAGTTCTTC. It codes for CSAREPRGGFSREQFF.

This clonotype has at least ten counts. In DNA form, the CDR3 reads TGTGCCAGCAGCCCGACGCGGGGTGGAGGCTACACCTTC. It encodes CASSPTRGGGYTF. J is TRBJ1-2 and V is TRBV14; D is unclear. The CDR3 totals 13 residues. The germline V gene has CDR1 SGHDN and CDR2 FVKESK. Trimming left V 4 bases short and J 8 bases short, with 14 bases between.

This clonotype was picked up many times. The chain uses TRBV7-2 and TRBJ1-2; the D gene is possibly TRBD1 (5 bases). The CDR3 totals 11 residues. Germline CDR1 and CDR2: SGHTA and FQGNSA. V lost 11 bases and J lost 4, with 11 bases in between. DNA of the CDR3: TGTGCCGCCGAGGGACTCTATGGCTACACCTTC. It is translated as CAAEGLYGYTF.